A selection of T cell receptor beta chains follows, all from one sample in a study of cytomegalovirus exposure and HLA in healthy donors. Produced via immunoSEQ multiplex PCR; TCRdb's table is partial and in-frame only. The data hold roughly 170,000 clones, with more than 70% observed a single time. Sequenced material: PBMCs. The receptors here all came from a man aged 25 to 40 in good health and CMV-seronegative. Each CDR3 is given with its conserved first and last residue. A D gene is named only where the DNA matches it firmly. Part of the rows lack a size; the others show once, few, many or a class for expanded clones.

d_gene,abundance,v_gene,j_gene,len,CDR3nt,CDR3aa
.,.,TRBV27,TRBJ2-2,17,TGTGCCAGCAGTTTTTTCGTCGTTGCTGGGGGAGGCGGGGAGCTGTTTTTT,CASSFFVVAGGGGELFF
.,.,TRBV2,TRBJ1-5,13,TGTGCCAGCATGGGATGGGAGAATCAGCCCCAGCATTTT,CASMGWENQPQHF
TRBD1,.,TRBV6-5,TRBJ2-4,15,TGTGCCAGCAGCAACGACGGGACAGGGGAGAACATTCAGTACTTC,CASSNDGTGENIQYF
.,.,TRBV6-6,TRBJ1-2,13,TGTGCCAGCAGCTACGGGACAAACTATGGCTACACCTTC,CASSYGTNYGYTF
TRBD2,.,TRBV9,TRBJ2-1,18,TGTGCCAGCAGCGAGAACAGACTAGCGGGAGGGCCGAAAAATGAGCAGTTCTTC,CASSENRLAGGPKNEQFF
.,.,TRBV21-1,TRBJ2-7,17,TGTGCCAGCAGCAAAGCGGCGGTGCGCACAGGGGGGTACGAGCAGTACTTC,CASSKAAVRTGGYEQYF
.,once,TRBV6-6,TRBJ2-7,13,TGTGCCAGCAGTTACTCGCCCAGCTACGAGCAGTACTTC,CASSYSPSYEQYF
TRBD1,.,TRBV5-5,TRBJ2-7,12,TGTGCCAGCAGCTCGCCGGGACAGGGAAGTTACTTC,CASSSPGQGSYF
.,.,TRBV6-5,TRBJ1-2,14,TGTGCCAGCAGGGTCCCGGGACTTAACTATGGCTACACCTTC,CASRVPGLNYGYTF
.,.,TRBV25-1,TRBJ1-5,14,TGTGCCAGCCGAGGGGGACATTCGGATCAGCCCCAGCATTTT,CASRGGHSDQPQHF
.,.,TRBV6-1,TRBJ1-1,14,TGTGCCAGCAGTGACAGGGGAAAGGACACTGAAGCTTTCTTT,CASSDRGKDTEAFF
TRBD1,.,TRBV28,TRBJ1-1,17,TGTGCCAGCAGTTTATCGGGACAGCTCCAGGGAAGTACTGAAGCTTTCTTT,CASSLSGQLQGSTEAFF
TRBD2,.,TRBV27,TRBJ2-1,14,TGTGCCAGCAGTTGGGTCACGGGGGGGAATGAGCAGTTCTTC,CASSWVTGGNEQFF
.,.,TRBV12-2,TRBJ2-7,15,TGTGCAAGTCGCTCCGGGTCAGTTAGGGGTCAGTCGCAGTACTTC,CASRSGSVRGQSQYF
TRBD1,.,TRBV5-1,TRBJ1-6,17,TGCGCCAGCAAAACGGGACAGCCTAATTCCTATAATTCACCCCTCCACTTT,CASKTGQPNSYNSPLHF
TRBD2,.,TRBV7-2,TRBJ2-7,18,TGTGCCAGCAGACCAAAACCGGGACTAGCGGGAGGGCTCGGCGAGCAGTACTTC,CASRPKPGLAGGLGEQYF
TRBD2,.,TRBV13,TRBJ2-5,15,TGTGCCAGCAGCCCCGGGACTAGCACGGGAGAGACCCAGTACTTC,CASSPGTSTGETQYF
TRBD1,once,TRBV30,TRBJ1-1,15,TGTGCCTGGAGTGGCGAACAGGGGATCTTGACTGAAGCTTTCTTT,CAWSGEQGILTEAFF
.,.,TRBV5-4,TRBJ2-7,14,TGTGCCAGCAGCCCTCGGGGTTCCGTTCCCGAGCAGTACTTC,CASSPRGSVPEQYF
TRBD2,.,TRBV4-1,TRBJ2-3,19,TGCGCCAGCAGCCATGGGACTAGCGGAAGCAAAACCCACACAGATACGCAGTATTTT,CASSHGTSGSKTHTDTQYF
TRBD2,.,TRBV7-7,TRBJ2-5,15,TGTGCTAGCAGTTCGACCGGGACTAGATGGGAGACCCAGTACTTC,CASSSTGTRWETQYF
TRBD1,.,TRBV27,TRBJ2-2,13,TGTGCCAGCAGTCGGACAGGCCCCGGGGAGCTGTTTTTT,CASSRTGPGELFF
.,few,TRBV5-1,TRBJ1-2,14,TGCGCCAGCAGCTTCAACGAAAGGGGCTATGGCTACACCTTC,CASSFNERGYGYTF
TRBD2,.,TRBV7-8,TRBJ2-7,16,TGTGCCAGCAGCTTAGTCGGGACTAGCGACCCCTCCGAGCAGTACTTC,CASSLVGTSDPSEQYF
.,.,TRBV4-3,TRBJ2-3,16,TGCGCCAGCAGCCAAGATTGGAGTATAGGCACAGATACGCAGTATTTT,CASSQDWSIGTDTQYF
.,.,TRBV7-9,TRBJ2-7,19,TGTGCCAGCAGCCCTAGGGGGGGCAGCAAGAACCTAAACACCTACGAGCAGTACTTC,CASSPRGGSKNLNTYEQYF
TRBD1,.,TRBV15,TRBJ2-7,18,TGTGCCACCAGCAGGCACGGGTTACGGGACAGGGTAGTTAACGAGCAGTACTTC,CATSRHGLRDRVVNEQYF
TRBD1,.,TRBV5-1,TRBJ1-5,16,TGCGCCAGCAGCTTGACAGGGGGCGCGGGGAATCAGCCCCAGCATTTT,CASSLTGGAGNQPQHF
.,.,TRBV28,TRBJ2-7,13,TGTGCCAGCAGCCGGTCACAGCCCTACGAGCAGTACTTC,CASSRSQPYEQYF
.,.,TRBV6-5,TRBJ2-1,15,TGTGCCAGCACCCAGTCGGGGGGCACCTACAATGAGCAGTTCTTC,CASTQSGGTYNEQFF
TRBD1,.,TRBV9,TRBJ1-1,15,TGTGCCAGCAGCGTGGGGACAGGGCCGAACACTGAAGCTTTCTTT,CASSVGTGPNTEAFF
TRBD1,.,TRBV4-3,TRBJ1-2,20,TGCGCCAGCAGCCAAGATCTTAATAGCAGGGGGCTAGGGAAGAACTATGGCTACACCTTC,CASSQDLNSRGLGKNYGYTF
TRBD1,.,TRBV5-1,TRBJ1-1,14,TGCGCCAGCACTTACAGGGGGCGGGGGGATGAAGCTTTCTTT,CASTYRGRGDEAFF
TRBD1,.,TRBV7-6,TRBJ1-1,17,TGTGCCAGCAGCCGACAGGGTAGGGCTCAACAAAACACTGAAGCTTTCTTT,CASSRQGRAQQNTEAFF
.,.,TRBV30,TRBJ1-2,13,TGTGCCTGGAGTGTTCCGGGGGACTATGGCTACACCTTC,CAWSVPGDYGYTF
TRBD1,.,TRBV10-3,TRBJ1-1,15,TGTGCCATCAGTGAGTCCAGGGGGGCGTATACTGAAGCTTTCTTT,CAISESRGAYTEAFF
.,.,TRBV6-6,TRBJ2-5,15,TGTGCCAGCAGTCTTCGACTAGGGTTCCAAGAGACCCAGTACTTC,CASSLRLGFQETQYF
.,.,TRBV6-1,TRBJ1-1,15,TGTGCCAGCAGTAACGCAGGGGTACAGGGCACTGAAGCTTTCTTT,CASSNAGVQGTEAFF
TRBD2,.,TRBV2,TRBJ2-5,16,TGTGCCAGCAGTGGGGTTAGCGGGGCGGTTCAAGAGACCCAGTACTTC,CASSGVSGAVQETQYF
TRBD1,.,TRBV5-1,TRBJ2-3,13,TGCGCCACCAAACAGGGGGACACAGATACGCAGTATTTT,CATKQGDTDTQYF
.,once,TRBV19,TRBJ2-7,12,TGTGCCAGTAGTACCCGCGGAGGCGAGCAGTACTTC,CASSTRGGEQYF
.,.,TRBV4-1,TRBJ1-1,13,TGCGCCAGCAGCCCGGCGGGGGTAACTGAAGCTTTCTTT,CASSPAGVTEAFF
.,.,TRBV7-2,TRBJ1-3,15,TGTGCCAGCAGCTTTGACAGTGGCTCTGGAAACACCATATATTTT,CASSFDSGSGNTIYF
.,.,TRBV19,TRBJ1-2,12,TGTGCCAGCCGACACTGGATTCGTGGCTACACCTTC,CASRHWIRGYTF
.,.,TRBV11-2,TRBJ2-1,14,TGTGCCAGCAGCTTAGCCGGGATCTACAATGAGCAGTTCTTC,CASSLAGIYNEQFF
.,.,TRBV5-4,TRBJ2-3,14,TGTGCCAGCAGCTACCGGGACCGGGGGGATACGCAGTATTTT,CASSYRDRGDTQYF
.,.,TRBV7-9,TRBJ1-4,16,TGTGCCAGCAGCCGACTTGAGGGGGGGTCTAATGAAAAACTGTTTTTT,CASSRLEGGSNEKLFF
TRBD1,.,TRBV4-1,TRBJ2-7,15,TGCGCCAGCAGTCCTAGGGACAGTTTCTCCTACGAGCAGTACTTC,CASSPRDSFSYEQYF
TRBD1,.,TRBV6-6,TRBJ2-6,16,TGTGCCAGCAGTCTGACAGGGGAAGGAGGGGCCAACGTCCTGACTTTC,CASSLTGEGGANVLTF
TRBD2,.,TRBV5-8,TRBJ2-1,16,TGTGCCAGCAGCTCGCGGGGGGCAGGATCCTACAATGAGCAGTTCTTC,CASSSRGAGSYNEQFF
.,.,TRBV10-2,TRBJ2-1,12,TGCGCCAGCAGTTCCGGTATAAATGAGCAGTTCTTC,CASSSGINEQFF
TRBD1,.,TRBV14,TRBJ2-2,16,TGTGCCAGCAGCCGACTTGGGACAGGAGGAACCGGGGAGCTGTTTTTT,CASSRLGTGGTGELFF
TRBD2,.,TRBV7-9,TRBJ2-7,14,TGTGCCAGCAGCTTTCTAGCGGGAGCCTACGAGCAGTACTTC,CASSFLAGAYEQYF
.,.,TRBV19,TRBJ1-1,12,TGTGCCAGTAGTGAGCCCCAACGACAGTTAGTCTTT,CASSEPQRQLVF
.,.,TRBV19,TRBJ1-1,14,TGTGCCAGTAGTCTCCCGGGAGCGGGCACTGAAGCTTTCTTT,CASSLPGAGTEAFF
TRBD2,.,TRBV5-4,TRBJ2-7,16,TGTGCCAGCAGCATGGGGACTAGCGGGGGGGGCTACGAGCAGTACTTC,CASSMGTSGGGYEQYF
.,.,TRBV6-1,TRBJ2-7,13,TGTGCCAGCATTGGGGGGAGTTCCTACGAGCAGTACTTC,CASIGGSSYEQYF
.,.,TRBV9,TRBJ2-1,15,TGTGCCAGCAGCGTAGTTGCGACAGACCACAATGAGCAGTTCTTC,CASSVVATDHNEQFF
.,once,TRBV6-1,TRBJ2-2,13,TGTGCCAGCAGTGATCAGGGCACCGGGGAGCTGTTTTTT,CASSDQGTGELFF